The clone carrying this T cell receptor (beta chain) was observed a handful of times. What it recognizes is unknown. Sequencing targeted expressed TCRB transcripts, as all isolated RNA had been reverse transcribed. This table comes from immunoSEQ multiplex PCR, and its TCRdb copy is limited to in-frame clones, with some not included. Of 230,000 or so clones listed, roughly 16% were seen once; the top ten hold 0.065% to 0.095%. The sample originates from a study of beta chain features in type 1 diabetes. General observations from the study: Moderate yet significant TCRB CDR3 shortening was seen in Type 1 diabetes patients in all four CD4+ subsets.

The V segment lost 8 bases and the J segment 10 bases; nucleotides outside the gene matches: 4. The CDR3 is made up of 12 amino acids. The germline V gene encodes CDR1 MNHNY and CDR2 SVGAGI (reference sequence). Researchers reported sorting CD4+ naive, central memory, regulatory and stem cell-like memory cells via CD45RO/CCR7/CD25/CD127/CD95/CD27. The chain combines TRBV6-6 with TRBJ2-1; 11 nucleotides line up with TRBD2. The receptor was isolated from a man aged 25-45 years with type 1 diabetes. Sequencing was done on a sample of naive CD4+ T cells from blood. Here the CDR3 reads CASGLAGGEQFF. In nucleotides, the CDR3 is TGTGCCAGCGGGCTAGCGGGAGGAGAGCAGTTCTTC.